One and the same sample provided the 20 T cell receptor beta chains below, sequenced in a study of T cell repertoires in cytomegalovirus infection. TCRdb re-called the reads with MiXCR, one entry per CDR3 protein. The sample lists fewer than 200,000 distinct CDR3 sequences, 8% to 10% occurring once. Input material: PBMCs. The origin of the receptors is a human donor in good health (CMV status not recorded). Some clones in this sample may be carry-over from other donors' samples.

This clonotype was picked up many times. V is TRBV7-2 and J is TRBJ1-1; TRBD1 is a possible D gene (5 bases). V dropped 5 bases and J dropped 1 base, with 14 bases sitting between them. The CDR3 is made up of 15 amino acids. Germline V gives CDR1 SGHTA, CDR2 FQGNSA. The CDR3 DNA sequence: TGTGCCAGCAGCAAGAACTACAGGACGAACACTGAAGCTTTCTTT. This encodes CASSKNYRTNTEAFF.

This clonotype was picked up many times. This sequence joins TRBV27 and TRBJ2-1; D not certain. Trimming cost V 6 bases and J 0 bases, with 9 bases left between them. Germline V CDR1 and CDR2: MNHEY, SMNVEV (reference sequence). This CDR3 contains 14 residues. The CDR3 sequence is CASSVAHSYNEQFF. Written as DNA, the CDR3 is TGTGCCAGCAGCGTGGCTCACTCCTACAATGAGCAGTTCTTC.

This clonotype was picked up many times. The chain joins TRBV11-2 to TRBJ1-3; D possibly corresponds to TRBD1 (5 bases). V lost 5 bases and J lost 3, with 11 bases in between. The germline CDR1 and CDR2 sequences are SGHAT and FQNNGV. CDR3 size: 14 residues. CDR3 amino acids: CASSNSGIGNTIYF. DNA for the CDR3: TGTGCCAGCAGCAACTCAGGGATTGGAAACACCATATATTTT.

The rearrangement uses TRBV6-2 or TRBV6-3 and TRBJ1-1, with D possibly TRBD1 on 6 matching bases. CDR3 size: 17 residues. The V gene's germline CDR1 is MNHEY and CDR2 SVGEGT. The V and J ends lost 2 bases and 1 base respectively, with 17 bases between them. The CDR3 DNA sequence: TGTGCCAGCAGTTACAAGGCAGGGGAACCGACGAACACTGAAGCTTTCTTT. Its translation is CASSYKAGEPTNTEAFF.

This clonotype has at least ten counts. This sequence joins TRBV5-1 and TRBJ2-5; perhaps TRBD2 as D (5 bases). The CDR3 has 15 residues. V lost 4 bases and J 1 base, leaving 14 bases between the germline ends. Germline CDR1 and CDR2: SGHRS and YFSETQ. As DNA, the CDR3 is TGCGCCAGCAGCCTGGGAATTGGGAGCCAAGAGACCCAGTACTTC. Its translation: CASSLGIGSQETQYF. The variable domain in full, completed from reference TRBV5-1 and TRBJ2-5, reads KAGVTQTPRYLIKTRGQQVTLSCSPISGHRSVSWYQQTPGQGLQFLFEYFSETQRNKGNFPGRFSGRQFSNSRSEMNVSTLELGDSALYLCASSLGIGSQETQYFGPGTRLLVL.

With regard to this clonotype: Possible read error: a much larger clone is one base away. The J gene is TRBJ1-4, the V gene TRBV2, with 9 bases identical to TRBD1. This CDR3 comprises 14 residues. The germline CDR1 and CDR2 sequences are SNHLY and FYNNEI. J was trimmed by 7 bases and V by 6 bases; bases with no gene match: 6. As DNA, the CDR3 is TGTGCCAGCAGCCCCGGGACAGGGTTTGAAAAACTGTTTTTT. Its translation: CASSPGTGFEKLFF.

This clonotype was detected ten times or more. V is TRBV11-2 and J is TRBJ1-2, with 7 bases matching TRBD1. The V gene's germline CDR1 is SGHAT and CDR2 FQNNGV. The J segment lost 5 bases and the V segment lost 6 bases, leaving 9 bases of the junction unmatched. The CDR3 runs to 14 residues. The CDR3 loop is CASSWDSRPYGYTF. CDR3 nucleotides: TGTGCCAGCAGTTGGGACAGCCGACCTTATGGCTACACCTTC. Full variable domain (missing parts from reference TRBV11-2 and TRBJ1-2): EAGVAQSPRYKIIEKRQSVAFWCNPISGHATLYWYQQILGQGPKLLIQFQNNGVVDDSQLPKDRFSAERLKGVDSTLKIQPAKLEDSAVYLCASSWDSRPYGYTFGSGTRLTVV.

This clonotype has ten or more counts. V is TRBV7-8 and J is TRBJ1-1; no reliable D call. Trimming cost V 2 bases and J 8 bases, with 12 bases left between them. Per the germline V gene, CDR1 is SGHVS and CDR2 is FQNEAQ. This CDR3 has 13 residues. CDR3 region: CASSLKAGGEAFF. CDR3 coding DNA: TGTGCCAGCAGCTTAAAGGCGGGAGGAGAAGCTTTCTTT.

This clonotype was detected many times. The rearrangement links TRBV20-1 to TRBJ1-2; no clear D gene. Looked up from germline, CDR1 is DFQATT and CDR2 is SNEGSKA (reference sequence). V lost 1 base, J lost 7 bases, and 13 bases lay in between. This CDR3 comprises 13 residues. The CDR3 DNA is TGCAGTGCTAGAGTTGGAAAGGGAACTGGCTACACCTTC. Protein product: CSARVGKGTGYTF.

This clonotype has at least ten counts. The chain combines TRBV7-8 with TRBJ2-7; no firm D call. Germline V gene lookup returns CDR1 SGHVS and CDR2 FQNEAQ. This CDR3 has 13 residues. V was shortened by 10 bases and J by 4 bases, with 17 bases between the two germline ends. CDR3 DNA: TGTGCCACTATGGACCAGAGTTTTTACGAGCAGTACTTC. It encodes CATMDQSFYEQYF.

This clonotype was observed at least ten times. A much bigger clone sits one base away, suggesting this may be a read error. The CDR3, as DNA: TGTGCCAGCAGCTTAGCGGCGGCTAACTATGGCTACACCTTC. Translating gives CASSLAAANYGYTF. The V and J genes are TRBV7-8 and TRBJ1-2; D is undetermined. The V and J ends lost 0 bases and 0 bases respectively, with 5 bases between them. The CDR3 sequence is 14 residues long. Per germline, CDR1 SGHVS and CDR2 FQNEAQ. The variable domain in full, with the rest retrieved from reference TRBV7-8 and TRBJ1-2, is GAGVSQSPRYKVAKRGQDVALRCDPISGHVSLFWYQQALGQGPEFLTYFQNEAQLDKSGLPSDRFFAERPEGSVSTLKIQRTQQEDSAVYLCASSLAAANYGYTFGSGTRLTVV.

The sample holds many counts of this clonotype. The rearrangement joins TRBV7-2 to TRBJ2-6; D may be TRBD1 (6 bases). The germline CDR1 and CDR2 sequences are SGHTA and FQGNSA. The V end was cut by 6 bases, the J end by 3 bases, with 18 bases between. This CDR3 region has 17 residues. CDR3 nucleotides: TGTGCCAGCAGGAAGAGAGCAGGGGCGTTTGGGGCCAACGTCCTGACTTTC. It specifies CASRKRAGAFGANVLTF.

Ten or more counts support this clonotype. The V call is TRBV7-9, the J call TRBJ2-5; 12 positions match TRBD2. Unmatched junction bases numbered 0, after V lost 2 bases and J lost 2 bases. The CDR3 has 15 residues. Germline lookup yields CDR1 SEHNR and CDR2 FQNEAQ (reference sequence). CDR3 nucleotides: TGTGCCAGCAGCTTAACTAGCGGGAGGCAAGAGACCCAGTACTTC. Amino acids: CASSLTSGRQETQYF. The whole variable domain, filled in from reference TRBV7-9 and TRBJ2-5, reads DTGVSQNPRHKITKRGQNVTFRCDPISEHNRLYWYRQTLGQGPEFLTYFQNEAQLEKSRLLSDRFSAERPKGSFSTLEIQRTEQGDSAMYLCASSLTSGRQETQYFGPGTRLLVL.

This rearrangement joins TRBV29-1 to TRBJ1-2, with TRBD1 matching 10 bases. The CDR3 loop spans 16 amino acids. Germline V gene lookup returns CDR1 SQVTM and CDR2 ANQGSEA. Trimming took 5 bases from V and 0 from J; bases not matched to a gene: 9. In nucleotides, the CDR3 is TGCAGCGTTTCGGTCCGGGACAGGGGAGCTAACTATGGCTACACCTTC. As protein: CSVSVRDRGANYGYTF.

This clonotype occurred many times. The chain uses TRBV11-3 and TRBJ2-2; D assignment may be TRBD1 or TRBD2 (5 bases each). The CDR3 totals 18 residues. The germline CDR1 and CDR2 sequences are SGHNT and YENEEA. V lost 7 bases and J 1 base, leaving 22 bases between the germline ends. This CDR3 reads CASTPGLGRAKNTGELFF. DNA of the CDR3: TGTGCCAGCACTCCGGGGTTGGGCAGGGCCAAGAACACCGGGGAGCTGTTTTTT. The whole variable domain, remainder taken from reference TRBV11-3 and TRBJ2-2, is EAGVVQSPRYKIIEKKQPVAFWCNPISGHNTLYWYLQNLGQGPELLIRYENEEAVDDSQLPKDRFSAERLKGVDSTLKIQPAELGDSAVYLCASTPGLGRAKNTGELFFGEGSRLTVL.

This clonotype came up many times. This chain links TRBV20-1 with TRBJ2-5; 9 bases are a match to TRBD2. Germline CDR1 is DFQATT and CDR2 is SNEGSKA (reference sequence). This CDR3 contains 16 residues. V shed 3 bases and J 4 bases; nucleotides not matched to a gene: 12. CDR3 amino acids: CSASSSAGGVRETQYF. The CDR3 DNA reads TGCAGTGCTAGTTCGTCGGCGGGGGGGGTGAGAGAGACCCAGTACTTC.

This clonotype was seen at least ten times. CDR3 sequence: CASRPSGRSTDTQYF. The CDR3 DNA reads as TGTGCCAGCAGACCTAGCGGGCGAAGCACAGATACGCAGTATTTT. This sequence joins TRBV7-2 and TRBJ2-3; 8 positions match TRBD2. The CDR3 is 15 residues long. V lost 6 bases to trimming and J lost 0 bases; unmatched junction nucleotides: 5. Germline values: CDR1 SGHTA, CDR2 FQGNSA.

This clonotype was seen ten or more times. The V and J genes are TRBV10-3 and TRBJ1-4; D is uncertain. The CDR3 loop spans 13 amino acids. Trimming shortened V by 4 bases and J by 8 bases, and 11 bases separated the two germline ends. Germline V gene lookup returns CDR1 ENHRY and CDR2 SYGVKD. CDR3 bases: TGTGCCATCAGTGCTAAGTCGGGCGAAAAACTGTTTTTT. This codes for CAISAKSGEKLFF.

This clonotype was seen ten or more times. The V call is TRBV15, the J call TRBJ1-1; the D gene is possibly TRBD1 (5 bases). V lost 5 bases to trimming and J lost 4 bases, with 17 bases between them. From germline, CDR1 is LNHNV and CDR2 YYDKDF (reference sequence). This CDR3 region has 15 residues. CDR3 nucleotide sequence: TGTGCCACCAGCTACTTTGGCGGCAGGGCCACTGAAGCTTTCTTT. Protein: CATSYFGGRATEAFF. The full variable domain, completed using reference TRBV15 and TRBJ1-1, is DAMVIQNPRYQVTQFGKPVTLSCSQTLNHNVMYWYQQKSSQAPKLLFHYYDKDFNNEADTPDNFQSRRPNTSFCFLDIRSPGLGDTAMYLCATSYFGGRATEAFFGQGTRLTVV.

This clonotype was seen repeatedly, ten times or more. The CDR3 loop reads CASRPTSLSGSYNEQFF. The CDR3 coding sequence is TGTGCCAGCAGGCCTACTAGTCTTAGCGGCTCCTACAATGAGCAGTTCTTC. The chain has TRBV7-2 and TRBJ2-1; possible D gene TRBD2, 6 bases. Trimming removed 6 bases at V and 0 bases at J, with 18 bases between. CDR3 length: 17 residues. The germline V gene has CDR1 SGHTA and CDR2 FQGNSA.